This T cell receptor (beta chain) was captured by sequencing in a study of T cell repertoires in cytomegalovirus infection. Regarding the study as a whole: Clonotype analysis showed dominance of the ex vivo response by HLA-C-restricted CMV-specific TCR beta clonotypes.

MiXCR, applied by TCRdb to the reads, yields one record per CDR3 protein. The sample consists of about 140,000 distinct CDR3 sequences, roughly 32% of them appearing once. About this clonotype itself: What it recognizes is unknown.

This receptor was identified in a human donor in good health (CMV status not recorded). Some clones in this sample may be carry-over from other donors' samples. Sequenced here: CD8+ T cells from cultured PBMCs, sampled from culture after CMV antigen stimulation.

CDR3 sequence (DNA): TGTGCCAGCAGTCTCACAGGGGACACCAATCAGCCCCAGCATTTT. Translation: CASSLTGDTNQPQHF. The chain combines TRBV28 with TRBJ1-5, with TRBD1 matching 7 bases. This CDR3 contains 15 residues. Losses at the gene ends were 5 bases for V and 3 bases for J; bases not matched to a gene: 7. Germline CDR1 and CDR2: MDHEN and SYDVKM.